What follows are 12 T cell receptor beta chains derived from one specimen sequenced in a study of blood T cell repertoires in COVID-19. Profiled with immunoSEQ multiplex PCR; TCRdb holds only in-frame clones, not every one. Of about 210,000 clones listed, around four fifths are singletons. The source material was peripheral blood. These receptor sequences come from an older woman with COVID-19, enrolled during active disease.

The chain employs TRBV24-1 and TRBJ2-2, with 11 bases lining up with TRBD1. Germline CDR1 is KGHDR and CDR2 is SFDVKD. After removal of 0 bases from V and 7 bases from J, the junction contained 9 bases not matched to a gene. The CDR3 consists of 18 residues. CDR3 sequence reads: CATSDLHPGQGVGGELFF. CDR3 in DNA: TGTGCCACCAGTGATTTGCACCCGGGACAGGGGGTTGGCGGGGAGCTGTTTTTT.

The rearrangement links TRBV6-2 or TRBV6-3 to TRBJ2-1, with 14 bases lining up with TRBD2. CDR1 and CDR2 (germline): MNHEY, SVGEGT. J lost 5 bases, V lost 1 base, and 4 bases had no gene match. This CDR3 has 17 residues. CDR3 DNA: TGTGCCAGCAGTTACTTGGGACTAGCGGGAGCGGACAATGAGCAGTTCTTC. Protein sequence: CASSYLGLAGADNEQFF.

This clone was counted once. The CDR3 sequence: CASSPGQGTMYNSPLHF. The CDR3 DNA follows: TGTGCCAGCAGCCCCGGACAGGGGACGATGTATAATTCACCCCTCCACTTT. The genes are TRBV3-1 (or the pseudogene TRBV3-2) and TRBJ1-6, with 9 bases lining up with TRBD1. This CDR3 contains 17 residues. After removal of 4 bases from V and 4 bases from J, the junction contained 8 bases not matched to a gene. Germline loops: CDR1 LGHDT, CDR2 YNNKEL (reference sequence).

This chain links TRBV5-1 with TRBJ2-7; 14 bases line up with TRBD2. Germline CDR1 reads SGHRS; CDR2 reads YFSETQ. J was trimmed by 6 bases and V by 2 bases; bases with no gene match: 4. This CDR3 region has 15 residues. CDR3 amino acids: CASSFGTSGSGEQYF. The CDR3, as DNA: TGCGCCAGCAGCTTCGGGACTAGCGGGAGCGGCGAGCAGTACTTC.

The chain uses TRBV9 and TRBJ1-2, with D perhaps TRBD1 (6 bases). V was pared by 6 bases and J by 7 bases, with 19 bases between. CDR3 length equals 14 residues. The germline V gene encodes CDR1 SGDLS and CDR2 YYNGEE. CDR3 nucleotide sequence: TGTGCCAGCAACCGGGACACCAACCGTGGTGGCTACACCTTC. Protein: CASNRDTNRGGYTF.

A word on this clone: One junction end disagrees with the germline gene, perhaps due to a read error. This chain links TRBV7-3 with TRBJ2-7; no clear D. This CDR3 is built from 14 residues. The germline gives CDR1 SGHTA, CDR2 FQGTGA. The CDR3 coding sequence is TGCCCACTACAAATATCTGCCCCCCCCTACGAGCAGTACTTC. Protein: CPLQISAPPYEQYF. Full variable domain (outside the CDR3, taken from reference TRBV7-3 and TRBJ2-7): GAGVSQTPSNKVTEKGKYVELRCDPISGHTALYWYRQSLGQGPEFLIYFQGTGAADDSGLPNDRFFAVRPEGSVSTLKIQRTERGDSAVYLCPLQISAPPYEQYFGPGTRLTVT.

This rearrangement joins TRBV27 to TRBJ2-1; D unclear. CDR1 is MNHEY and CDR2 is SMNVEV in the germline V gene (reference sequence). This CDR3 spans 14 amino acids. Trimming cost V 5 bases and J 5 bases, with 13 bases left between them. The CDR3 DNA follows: TGTGCCAGCAGTGCCCGTTCCCGGGACAATGAGCAGTTCTTC. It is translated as CASSARSRDNEQFF.

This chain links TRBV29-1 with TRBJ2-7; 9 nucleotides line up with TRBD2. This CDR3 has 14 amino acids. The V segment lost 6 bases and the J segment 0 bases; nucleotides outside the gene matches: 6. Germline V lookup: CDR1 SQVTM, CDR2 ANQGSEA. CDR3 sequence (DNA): TGCAGCGTCGGACTAGCGACGAGCTCCTACGAGCAGTACTTC. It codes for CSVGLATSSYEQYF.

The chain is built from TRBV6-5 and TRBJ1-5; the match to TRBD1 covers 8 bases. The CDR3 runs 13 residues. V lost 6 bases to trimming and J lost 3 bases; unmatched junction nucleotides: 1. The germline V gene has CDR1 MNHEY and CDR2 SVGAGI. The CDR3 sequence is CASRQGDNQPQHF. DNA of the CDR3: TGTGCCAGCAGACAGGGGGACAATCAGCCCCAGCATTTT.

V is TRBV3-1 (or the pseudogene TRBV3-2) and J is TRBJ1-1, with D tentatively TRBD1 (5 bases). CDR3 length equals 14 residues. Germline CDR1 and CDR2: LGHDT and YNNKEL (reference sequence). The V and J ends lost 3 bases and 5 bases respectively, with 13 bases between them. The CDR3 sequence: CASSQRGVGTEAFF. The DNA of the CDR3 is TGTGCCAGCAGCCAGCGGGGGGTCGGGACTGAAGCTTTCTTT.

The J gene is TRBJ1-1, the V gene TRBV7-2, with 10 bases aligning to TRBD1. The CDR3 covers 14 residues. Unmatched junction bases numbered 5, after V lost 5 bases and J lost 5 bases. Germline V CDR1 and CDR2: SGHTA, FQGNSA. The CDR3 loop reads CASSSGTGDTEAFF. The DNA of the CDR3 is TGTGCCAGCAGCAGCGGGACAGGGGATACTGAAGCTTTCTTT.

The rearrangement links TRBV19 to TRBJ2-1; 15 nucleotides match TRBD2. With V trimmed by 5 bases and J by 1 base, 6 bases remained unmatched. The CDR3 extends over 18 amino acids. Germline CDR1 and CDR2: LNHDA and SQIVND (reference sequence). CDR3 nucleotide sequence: TGTGCCAGTAGTTTACCGGGACTAGCGGGAGGTTCCTACAATGAGCAGTTCTTC. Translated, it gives CASSLPGLAGGSYNEQFF.